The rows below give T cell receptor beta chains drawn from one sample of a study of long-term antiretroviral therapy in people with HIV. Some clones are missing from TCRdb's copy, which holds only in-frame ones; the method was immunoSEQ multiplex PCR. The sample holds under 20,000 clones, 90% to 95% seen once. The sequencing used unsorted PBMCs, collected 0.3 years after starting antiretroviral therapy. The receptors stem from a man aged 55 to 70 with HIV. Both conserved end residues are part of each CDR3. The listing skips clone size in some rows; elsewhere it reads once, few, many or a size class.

CDR3 protein: CASSQDAAPRDRGRETEAFF
V gene: TRBV4-2
J gene: TRBJ1-1
clone size: -

CDR3 protein: CASTRDRGKEGYGYTF
V gene: TRBV5-1
J gene: TRBJ1-2
clone size: -

CDR3 protein: CASSLQLYEQYF
V gene: TRBV7-9
J gene: TRBJ2-7
clone size: -

CDR3 protein: CASSYSRGLGNTIYF
V gene: TRBV6-5
J gene: TRBJ1-3
clone size: once

CDR3 protein: CASSLVGTDTQYF
V gene: TRBV4-3
J gene: TRBJ2-3
clone size: once

CDR3 protein: CASSFNWGTYGYTF
V gene: TRBV11-1
J gene: TRBJ1-2
clone size: -

CDR3 protein: CASSIGHLDGYTF
V gene: TRBV5-1
J gene: TRBJ1-2
clone size: few

CDR3 protein: CASSYAGQGDYGYTF
V gene: TRBV7-2
J gene: TRBJ1-2
clone size: -

CDR3 protein: CASSHGNSRNTEAFF
V gene: TRBV14
J gene: TRBJ1-1
clone size: -

CDR3 protein: CASTVQDEQYF
V gene: TRBV2
J gene: TRBJ2-7
clone size: few

CDR3 protein: CASMTAGLTYGYTF
V gene: TRBV6-5
J gene: TRBJ1-2
clone size: once

CDR3 protein: CASSLFWVRGGTDTQYF
V gene: TRBV27
J gene: TRBJ2-3
clone size: once

CDR3 protein: CASTRSASGNTIYF
V gene: TRBV18
J gene: TRBJ1-3
clone size: -

CDR3 protein: CASSSGANIQYF
V gene: TRBV19
J gene: TRBJ2-4
clone size: -

CDR3 protein: CASSPWAGGEGNQPQHF
V gene: TRBV27
J gene: TRBJ1-5
clone size: -

CDR3 protein: CASSLAGSSGQETQYF
V gene: TRBV7-2
J gene: TRBJ2-5
clone size: -

CDR3 protein: CSAYRPNEQFF
V gene: TRBV20-1
J gene: TRBJ2-1
clone size: -

CDR3 protein: CASSRAGRALEKLFF
V gene: TRBV18
J gene: TRBJ1-4
clone size: -

CDR3 protein: CASRTGTGASNTEAFF
V gene: TRBV5-1
J gene: TRBJ1-1
clone size: once

CDR3 protein: CASSPQATDAGELFF
V gene: TRBV4-3
J gene: TRBJ2-2
clone size: -

CDR3 protein: CASSYYQVGAEAFF
V gene: TRBV6-6
J gene: TRBJ1-1
clone size: -

CDR3 protein: CASSLSGQGNYGYTF
V gene: TRBV11-1
J gene: TRBJ1-2
clone size: few

CDR3 protein: CASSLGQGAPGANVLTF
V gene: TRBV7-3
J gene: TRBJ2-6
clone size: -